The next 4 T cell receptor beta chains were all read from a single sample in a study of chemoradiotherapy in HPV16-positive cancers. The repertoire was sequenced with immunoSEQ multiplex PCR; TCRdb's copy has only in-frame clones and lacks some. The sample yields 7,000 to 9,500 clones, around four fifths seen once. The sample was collected from a patient who underwent chemoradiotherapy. Source of these receptors: a human donor with HPV-associated anogenital cancer.

The rearrangement uses TRBV2 and TRBJ2-1; D ambiguous. CDR1 is SNHLY, CDR2 FYNNEI, per germline. V shed 5 bases and J shed 1 base, with 6 bases lying between them. The CDR3 is 13 residues long. This CDR3 is CASSLGSYNEQFF. The CDR3 DNA reads TGTGCCAGCAGTCTAGGGTCCTACAATGAGCAGTTCTTC.

The chain employs TRBV7-9 and TRBJ1-1, with a tentative D call TRBD1 (6 bases). Trimming took off 11 bases at V and 6 bases at J, with 22 bases between the two ends. Germline V gene lookup returns CDR1 SEHNR and CDR2 FQNEAQ (reference sequence). The CDR3 contains 14 residues. The CDR3 is CAPGGSRGGSEAFF. DNA of the CDR3: TGTGCCCCCGGGGGTAGCAGGGGAGGTTCTGAAGCTTTCTTT.

The V gene is TRBV28, the J gene TRBJ2-2; 8 nucleotides match TRBD2. V trimming: 4 bases; J trimming: 4 bases; junction bases outside the gene matches: 11. The germline gives CDR1 MDHEN, CDR2 SYDVKM. The CDR3 contains 17 residues. CDR3 DNA sequence: TGTGCCAGCAGTTCCCCGGGGGGGGGTACGGGCACCGGGGAGCTGTTTTTT. This gives the protein CASSSPGGGTGTGELFF. The full variable domain, with the rest looked up from reference TRBV28 and TRBJ2-2, is DVKVTQSSRYLVKRTGEKVFLECVQDMDHENMFWYRQDPGLGLRLIYFSYDVKMKEKGDIPEGYSVSREKKERFSLILESASTNQTSMYLCASSSPGGGTGTGELFFGEGSRLTVL.

V usage is TRBV5-8 and J usage is TRBJ2-5; D unclear. Germline V lookup: CDR1 SGHTS, CDR2 YDEGEE. Trimming removed 4 bases from V and 1 base from J, with 17 bases in between. CDR3 size: 16 residues. The CDR3 reads CASSPARVTTQETQYF. The CDR3 DNA reads TGTGCCAGCAGCCCAGCAAGGGTCACAACCCAAGAGACCCAGTACTTC.